One sample yielded the 7 T cell receptor beta chains listed below, sequenced in a study of CD8 T cells in ankylosing spondylitis. TCRdb redid the calling of the 5' RACE reads with MiXCR, one entry per CDR3 protein. The sample lists 150,000 to 200,000 distinct CDR3 sequences; about 17% were seen once. The sample was blood, either unsorted or a sorted T cell fraction (not recorded which). The receptors derive from a male donor with ankylosing spondylitis or in good health (not recorded which).

This chain connects TRBV6-2 or TRBV6-3 to TRBJ1-3, with D unresolved. Germline V gene lookup returns CDR1 MNHEY and CDR2 SVGEGT. V lost 6 bases to trimming and J lost 0 bases, with 18 bases between them. This CDR3 comprises 17 residues. The CDR3 coding sequence is TGTGCCAGCAGAGGCGGAACAAAGGGCTTCTCTGGAAACACCATATATTTT. This sequence encodes CASRGGTKGFSGNTIYF.

This clonotype was detected ten times or more. The chain recombines TRBV7-8 with TRBJ1-5; D may be TRBD1 (5 bases). The ends were cut back, 3 bases at V and 3 bases at J, with 12 bases in the middle. In germline, CDR1 is SGHVS, CDR2 FQNEAQ. This CDR3 has 15 amino acids. The DNA of the CDR3 is TGTGCCAGCAGCTTTCCCAGGGAGTCCAATCAGCCCCAGCATTTT. It codes for CASSFPRESNQPQHF.

This clonotype was seen just once. CDR3 in amino acids: CSARALTGSYNSPLHF. CDR3 bases: TGCAGTGCTAGAGCCCTGACGGGCTCCTATAATTCACCCCTCCACTTT. The genes are TRBV20-1 and TRBJ1-6, with D unresolved. V lost 1 base, J lost 0 bases, and 10 bases lay in between. This CDR3 is 16 amino acids long. Germline loops: CDR1 DFQATT, CDR2 SNEGSKA (reference sequence).

There are many counts of this clonotype. V usage is TRBV2 and J usage is TRBJ2-3; 8 positions match TRBD2. The CDR3 has 14 residues. With V trimmed by 5 bases and J by 2 bases, 3 bases remained unmatched. Germline lookup yields CDR1 SNHLY and CDR2 FYNNEI. The CDR3 region has the DNA TGTGCCAGCAGTATAGCGGGGTTCACAGATACGCAGTATTTT. Amino acid sequence: CASSIAGFTDTQYF.

This clonotype occurred many times. This chain links TRBV7-4 with TRBJ1-6; D is ambiguous. With 3 bases removed from V and 10 bases from J, the gap between germline ends came to 4 bases. This CDR3 spans 11 amino acids. Per germline, CDR1 SGHVT and CDR2 SQSDAQ. The CDR3 DNA follows: TGTGCCAGCAGCTTGGAATCACCCCTCCACTTT. Translation: CASSLESPLHF.

At least ten counts were recorded for this clonotype. V usage is TRBV5-1 and J usage is TRBJ1-5; perhaps TRBD1 as D (5 bases). CDR1 and CDR2 from the germline V gene are SGHRS and YFSETQ. V was clipped by 9 bases and J by 2 bases, with 12 bases between them. CDR3 length: 13 amino acids. The CDR3, as DNA: TGCGCCAACTGGGGGGAGGGCAATCAGCCCCAGCATTTT. Amino acid sequence: CANWGEGNQPQHF.

This clonotype was observed many times. The J gene is TRBJ1-2, the V gene TRBV29-1; unclear D gene. The CDR3 has 11 residues. Looked up from germline, CDR1 is SQVTM and CDR2 is ANQGSEA. Trimming left V 5 bases short and J 1 base short, with 5 bases between. The CDR3 region is CSVISNYGYTF. CDR3 DNA: TGCAGCGTTATAAGTAACTATGGCTACACCTTC.